This T cell receptor beta chain was retrieved from a study of OX40 agonist ivuxolimab in advanced cancers. For context, the study as a whole: Ivuxolimab was an agonistic, fully human IgG2 monoclonal antibody directed against OX40 (CD134), a costimulatory receptor. In the dose-escalation cohort, 82.7% of patients were male, and the mean age was roughly 60 years, with a range of roughly 20 to 80. Of the roughly 54 patients in dose escalation, approximately 20 had hepatocellular carcinoma, approximately 15 had melanoma, 9 had renal cell carcinoma and 9 had head and neck cancer. Intravenous ivuxolimab was administered to patients every 2 weeks at six dose levels: 0.01, 0.1, 0.3, 1.5, 3 and 10 mg/kg. The paper reports the monotherapy dose-escalation portion (N ≈ 50 patients) of the phase I ivuxolimab trial. Three dose-escalation patients achieved partial responses, one with hepatocellular carcinoma and two with cutaneous melanoma. Prior anti-PD-1, anti-PD-L1 or anti-CTLA-4 therapy was permitted, and 30% to 50% of dose-escalation patients had received checkpoint inhibitors. The point of sequencing TCRbeta in the periphery was to test whether ivuxolimab changed TCR sequence diversity and drove clonal T-cell expansion. Study-level results and caveats: Low levels of normalized T-cell clonal expansion were also seen in some nonresponding patients. Which antigens the clonally expanded peripheral T cells were specific for was not determined. Clonal expansion of both CD4+ and CD8+ blood T cells was observed from baseline to week 6 at doses 0.1 to 3.0 mg/kg. After ivuxolimab, more expanded clones were found on average in CD8+ T cells than in CD4+ T cells. In the 0.1-3.0 mg/kg groups, partial responders were among the patients with the lowest normalized peripheral clonal expansion, particularly in CD8+ T cells.

Genomic DNA was extracted from sorted cells for sequencing of the TCRbeta CDR3 region. The immunoSEQ Assay was used to sequence the TCRbeta CDR3 regions. What TCRdb holds here is the immuneACCESS table cut down to in-frame rearrangements. Part of the clones is not present; checked against another copy, under half of the missing clones reflect an unresolved V gene, and the others are unexplained. Present in this sample are tens of thousands of clones, roughly 82% of which were seen just once. The biggest ten clones account for about 1% of the sample. The trial excluded patients who had a history of autoimmune disease or who were on systemic immunosuppression. In every dose cohort, peripheral blood was drawn for TCR sequencing at baseline, cycle 4 day 1, and cycle 7 day 1. The samples were drawn from a first-in-human, open-label, multicenter phase I dose-escalation trial of ivuxolimab. Adults with locally advanced or metastatic head and neck squamous cell, hepatocellular, melanoma or renal cell carcinoma were enrolled in the trial. Before TCR sequencing, CD4+ T cells and CD8+ T cells were sorted from peripheral blood as separate populations.

Note on this clone: The antigen it recognizes is unknown. No base quality information exists; no much larger clone differs at one position.

From the germline V gene, CDR1 is SGHTA and CDR2 is FQGNSA. Inclusive of the bounding cysteine and phenylalanine, the CDR3 is 17 residues long. Left in the record is the CDR3 DNA by itself, 51 bases read in frame from the first base. V is trimmed back by 5 bases and J by 3 bases, and the junction contains 14 bases that no gene match accounts for. The chain uses TRBV7-2 and TRBJ2-3; TRBD2 agrees with 7 junctional bases. The sequence was obtained from an adult with an advanced solid tumor such as melanoma, head and neck, liver or kidney cancer. The sequences come from CD4+ or CD8+ T cells sorted from blood, collected in a trial of the OX40 agonist ivuxolimab. The DNA reads as follows: TGTGCCAGCAGCCTCCAATCGTGGCGGGGGTTAACAGATACGCAGTATTTT. This yields the protein CASSLQSWRGLTDTQYF.